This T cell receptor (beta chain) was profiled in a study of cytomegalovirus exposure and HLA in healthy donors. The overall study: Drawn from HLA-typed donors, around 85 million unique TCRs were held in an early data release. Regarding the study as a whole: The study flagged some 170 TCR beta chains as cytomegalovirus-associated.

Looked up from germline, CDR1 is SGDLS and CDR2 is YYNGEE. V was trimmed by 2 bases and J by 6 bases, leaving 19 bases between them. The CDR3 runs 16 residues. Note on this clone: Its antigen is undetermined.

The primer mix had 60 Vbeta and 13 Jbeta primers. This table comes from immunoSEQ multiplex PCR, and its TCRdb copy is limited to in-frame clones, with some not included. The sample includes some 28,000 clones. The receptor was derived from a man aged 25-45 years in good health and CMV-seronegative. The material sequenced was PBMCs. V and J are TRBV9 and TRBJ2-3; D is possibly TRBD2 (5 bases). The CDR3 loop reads CASSVERSTSGDTQYF. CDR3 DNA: TGTGCCAGCAGCGTGGAGCGGAGCACTAGTGGGGATACGCAGTATTTT.